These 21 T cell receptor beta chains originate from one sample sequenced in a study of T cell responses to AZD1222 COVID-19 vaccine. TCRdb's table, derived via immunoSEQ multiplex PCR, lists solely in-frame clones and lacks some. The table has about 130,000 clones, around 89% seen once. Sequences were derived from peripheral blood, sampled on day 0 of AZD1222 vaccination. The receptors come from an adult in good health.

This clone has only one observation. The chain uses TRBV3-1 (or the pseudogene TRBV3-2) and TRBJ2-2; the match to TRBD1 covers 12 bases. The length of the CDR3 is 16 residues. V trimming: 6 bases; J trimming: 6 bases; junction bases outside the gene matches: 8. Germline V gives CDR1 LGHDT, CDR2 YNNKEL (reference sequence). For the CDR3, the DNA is TGTGCCAGCAGTCTTCCGGGACAGGGGGCGTCCGGGGAGCTGTTTTTT. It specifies CASSLPGQGASGELFF.

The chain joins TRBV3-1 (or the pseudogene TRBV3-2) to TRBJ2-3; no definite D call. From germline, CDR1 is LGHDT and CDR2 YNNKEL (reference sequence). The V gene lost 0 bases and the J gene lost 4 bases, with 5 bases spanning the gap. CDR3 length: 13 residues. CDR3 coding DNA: TGTGCCAGCAGCCAAGAAGGTCCAGATACGCAGTATTTT. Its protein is CASSQEGPDTQYF.

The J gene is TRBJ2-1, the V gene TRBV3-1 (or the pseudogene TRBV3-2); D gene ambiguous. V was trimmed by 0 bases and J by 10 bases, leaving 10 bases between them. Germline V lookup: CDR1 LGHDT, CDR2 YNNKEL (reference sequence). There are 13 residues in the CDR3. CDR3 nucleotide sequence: TGTGCCAGCAGCCAAGACGCCATAGCAGAGCAGTTCTTC. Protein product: CASSQDAIAEQFF.

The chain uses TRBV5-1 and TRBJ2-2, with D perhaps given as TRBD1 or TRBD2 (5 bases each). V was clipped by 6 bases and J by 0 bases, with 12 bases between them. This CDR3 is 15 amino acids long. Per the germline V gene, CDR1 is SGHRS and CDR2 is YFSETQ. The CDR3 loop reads CASIPGRANTGELFF. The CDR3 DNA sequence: TGCGCCAGCATCCCGGGACGGGCGAACACCGGGGAGCTGTTTTTT.

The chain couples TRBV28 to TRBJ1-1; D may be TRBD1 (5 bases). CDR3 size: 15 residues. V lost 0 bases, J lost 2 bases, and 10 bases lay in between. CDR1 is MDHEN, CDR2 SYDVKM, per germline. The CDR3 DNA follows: TGTGCCAGCAGTTTATGGGCGCGGGACAACACTGAAGCTTTCTTT. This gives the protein CASSLWARDNTEAFF.

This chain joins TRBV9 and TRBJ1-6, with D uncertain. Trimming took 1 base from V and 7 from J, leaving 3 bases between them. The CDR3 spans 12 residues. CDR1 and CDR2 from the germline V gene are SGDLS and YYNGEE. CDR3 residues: CASSVSNSPLHF. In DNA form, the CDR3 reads TGTGCCAGCAGCGTATCGAATTCACCCCTCCACTTT.

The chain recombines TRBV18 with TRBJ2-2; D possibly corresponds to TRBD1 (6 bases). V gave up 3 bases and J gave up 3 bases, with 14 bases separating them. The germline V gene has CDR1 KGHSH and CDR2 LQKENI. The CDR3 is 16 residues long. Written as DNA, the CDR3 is TGTGCCAGCTCACCGCGCGCAGGGGCGGACACCGGGGAGCTGTTTTTT. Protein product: CASSPRAGADTGELFF. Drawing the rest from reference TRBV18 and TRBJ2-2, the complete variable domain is NAGVMQNPRHLVRRRGQEARLRCSPMKGHSHVYWYRQLPEEGLKFMVYLQKENIIDESGMPKERFSAEFPKEGPSILRIQQVVRGDSAAYFCASSPRAGADTGELFFGEGSRLTVL.

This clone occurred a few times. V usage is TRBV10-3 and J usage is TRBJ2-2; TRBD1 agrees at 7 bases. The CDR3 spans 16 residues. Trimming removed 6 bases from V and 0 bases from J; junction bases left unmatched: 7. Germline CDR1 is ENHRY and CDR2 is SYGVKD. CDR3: CAISHDRVPNTGELFF. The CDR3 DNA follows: TGTGCCATCAGCCACGACAGGGTCCCGAACACCGGGGAGCTGTTTTTT.

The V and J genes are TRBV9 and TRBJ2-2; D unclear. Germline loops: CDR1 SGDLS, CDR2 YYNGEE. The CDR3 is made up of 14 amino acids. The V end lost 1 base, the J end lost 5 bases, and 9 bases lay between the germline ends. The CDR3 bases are TGTGCCAGCAGCGTATATGACCGGACCGGGGAGCTGTTTTTT. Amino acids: CASSVYDRTGELFF.

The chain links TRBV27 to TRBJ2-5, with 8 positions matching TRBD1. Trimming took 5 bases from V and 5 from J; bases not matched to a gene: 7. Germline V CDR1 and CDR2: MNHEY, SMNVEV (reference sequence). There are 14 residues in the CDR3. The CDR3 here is CASSTQGAFETQYF. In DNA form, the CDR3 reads TGTGCCAGCAGTACGCAGGGGGCTTTTGAGACCCAGTACTTC.

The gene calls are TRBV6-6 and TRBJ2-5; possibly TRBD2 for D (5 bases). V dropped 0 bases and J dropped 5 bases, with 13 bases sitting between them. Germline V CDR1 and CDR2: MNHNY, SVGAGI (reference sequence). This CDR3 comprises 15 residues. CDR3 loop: CASSYSPLPGETQYF. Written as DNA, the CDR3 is TGTGCCAGCAGTTACTCACCCCTACCGGGGGAGACCCAGTACTTC.

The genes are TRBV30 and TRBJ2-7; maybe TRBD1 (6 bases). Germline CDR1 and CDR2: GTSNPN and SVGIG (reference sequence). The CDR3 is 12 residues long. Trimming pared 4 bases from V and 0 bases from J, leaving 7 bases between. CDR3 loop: CAWTGASYEQYF. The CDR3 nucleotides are TGTGCCTGGACAGGGGCCTCCTACGAGCAGTACTTC.

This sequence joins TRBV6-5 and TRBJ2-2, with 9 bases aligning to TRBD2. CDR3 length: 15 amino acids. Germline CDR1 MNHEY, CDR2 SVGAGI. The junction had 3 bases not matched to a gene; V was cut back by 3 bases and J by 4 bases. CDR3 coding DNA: TGTGCCAGCAGTTATCTAGCGGGGTTCACCGGGGAGCTGTTTTTT. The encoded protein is CASSYLAGFTGELFF.

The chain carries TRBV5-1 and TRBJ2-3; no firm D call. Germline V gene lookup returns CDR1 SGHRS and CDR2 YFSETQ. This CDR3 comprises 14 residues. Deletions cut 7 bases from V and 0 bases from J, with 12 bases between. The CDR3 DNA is TGCGCCAGCCAACAGACGGTTAGCACAGATACGCAGTATTTT. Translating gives CASQQTVSTDTQYF.

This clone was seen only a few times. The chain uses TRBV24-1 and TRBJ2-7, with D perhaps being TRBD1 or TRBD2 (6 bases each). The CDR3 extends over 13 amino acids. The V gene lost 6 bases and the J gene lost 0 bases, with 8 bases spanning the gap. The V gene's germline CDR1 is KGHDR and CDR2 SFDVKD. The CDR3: CATSRGPSYEQYF. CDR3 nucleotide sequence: TGTGCCACCAGTCGGGGGCCCTCCTACGAGCAGTACTTC.

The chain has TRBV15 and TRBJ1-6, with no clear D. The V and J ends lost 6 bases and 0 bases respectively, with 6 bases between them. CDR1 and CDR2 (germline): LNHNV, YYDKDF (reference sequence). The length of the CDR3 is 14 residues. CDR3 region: CATSKSSYNSPLHF. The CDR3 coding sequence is TGTGCCACCAGTAAGAGCTCCTATAATTCACCCCTCCACTTT.

The CDR3 DNA reads as TGTGCCAGTAGCGGGGGGCGCCGAGCTTTCTTT. It translates to CASSGGRRAFF. The chain couples TRBV19 to TRBJ1-1, with D perhaps matching TRBD1 (6 bases). The length of the CDR3 is 11 residues. The germline CDR1 and CDR2 sequences are LNHDA and SQIVND (reference sequence). Trimming removed 6 bases at V and 10 bases at J, with 12 bases between. The variable domain in full, completed from reference TRBV19 and TRBJ1-1, reads DGGITQSPKYLFRKEGQNVTLSCEQNLNHDAMYWYRQDPGQGLRLIYYSQIVNDFQKGDIAEGYSVSREKKESFPLTVTSAQKNPTAFYLCASSGGRRAFFGQGTRLTVV.

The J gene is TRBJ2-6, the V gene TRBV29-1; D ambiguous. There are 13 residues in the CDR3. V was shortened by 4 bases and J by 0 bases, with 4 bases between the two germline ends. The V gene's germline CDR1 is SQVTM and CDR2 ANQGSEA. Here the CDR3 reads CSVGHSGANVLTF. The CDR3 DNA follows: TGCAGCGTTGGGCACTCTGGGGCCAACGTCCTGACTTTC.

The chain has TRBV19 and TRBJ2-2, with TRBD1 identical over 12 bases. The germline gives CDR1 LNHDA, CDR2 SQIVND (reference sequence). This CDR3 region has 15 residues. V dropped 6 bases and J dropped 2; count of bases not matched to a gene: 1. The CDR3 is CASRGQGANTGELFF. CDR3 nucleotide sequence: TGTGCCAGTAGGGGACAGGGGGCCAACACCGGGGAGCTGTTTTTT.

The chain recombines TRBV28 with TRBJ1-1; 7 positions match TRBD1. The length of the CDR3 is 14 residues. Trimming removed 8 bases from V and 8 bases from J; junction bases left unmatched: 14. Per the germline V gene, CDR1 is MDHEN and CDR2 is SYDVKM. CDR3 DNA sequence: TGTGCCAGCCGACCCGAGGGGGCCTCTCGGGAAGCTTTCTTT. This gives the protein CASRPEGASREAFF.

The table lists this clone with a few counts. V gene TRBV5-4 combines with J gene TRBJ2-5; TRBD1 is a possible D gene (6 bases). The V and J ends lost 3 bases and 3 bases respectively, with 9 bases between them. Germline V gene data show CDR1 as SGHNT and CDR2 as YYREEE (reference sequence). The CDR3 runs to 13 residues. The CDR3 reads CASSSQGKETQYF. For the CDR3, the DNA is TGTGCCAGCAGCTCTCAGGGGAAAGAGACCCAGTACTTC.